The source of this TCR beta chain is a study of control samples from healthy donors and cancer patients. The repertoire was sequenced with immunoSEQ multiplex PCR; TCRdb's copy has only in-frame clones and lacks some. This sample yields about 160,000 clones, of which approximately 96% are seen a single time; 8.5% belongs to the top ten. V trimming: 2 bases; J trimming: 4 bases; junction bases outside the gene matches: 4. This CDR3 region has 15 residues. CDR1 is MNHNY, CDR2 SVGAGI, per germline (reference sequence). The clonotype originates from a woman aged 40 to 50 in good health. This sequence joins TRBV6-6 and TRBJ2-7, with 11 bases aligning to TRBD1. Sequencing was done on a sample of blood. The CDR3: CASSYPGQGDYEQYF. The CDR3 nucleotides are TGTGCCAGCAGTTACCCGGGACAGGGGGATTACGAGCAGTACTTC.